This T cell receptor (beta chain) derives from a study of blood T cells in healthy people across ages. The CDR3 extends over 14 amino acids. V shed 6 bases and J shed 2 bases, with 13 bases lying between them. Germline V gives CDR1 MNHEY, CDR2 SMNVEV (reference sequence). For the second PCR, which ran for roughly 7 to 11 cycles, a sample-barcoded 5' primer and a J-beta primer mix were used. One entry per CDR3 protein results from TCRdb running MiXCR on the 5' RACE reads. The profile shows about 780,000 distinct CDR3 sequences, 25% to 30% of them singletons. These data are also associated with another study on T cells of mothers and their children.

The chain recombines TRBV27 with TRBJ2-5; D possibly corresponds to TRBD1 (5 bases). The TCR originated in a boy between 10 and 17 years old in good health. Sequenced material: blood. The CDR3 spells CASSSGARQETQYF. CDR3 in DNA: TGTGCCAGCAGCTCTGGGGCGAGACAAGAGACCCAGTACTTC.